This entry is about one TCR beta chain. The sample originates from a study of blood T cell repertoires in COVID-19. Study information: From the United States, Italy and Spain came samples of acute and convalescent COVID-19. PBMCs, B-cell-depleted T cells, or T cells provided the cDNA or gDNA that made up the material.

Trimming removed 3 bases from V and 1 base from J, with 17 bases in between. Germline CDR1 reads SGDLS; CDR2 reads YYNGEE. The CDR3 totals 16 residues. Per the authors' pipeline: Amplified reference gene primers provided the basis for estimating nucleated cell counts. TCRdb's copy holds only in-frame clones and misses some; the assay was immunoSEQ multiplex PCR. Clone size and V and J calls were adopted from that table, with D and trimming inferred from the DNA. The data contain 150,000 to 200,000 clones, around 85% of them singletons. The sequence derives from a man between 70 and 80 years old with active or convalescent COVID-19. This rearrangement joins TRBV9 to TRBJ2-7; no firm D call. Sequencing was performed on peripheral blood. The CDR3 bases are TGTGCCAGCAGCGCAACCAGACTCTTGGCTTCCTACGAGCAGTACTTC. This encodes CASSATRLLASYEQYF.